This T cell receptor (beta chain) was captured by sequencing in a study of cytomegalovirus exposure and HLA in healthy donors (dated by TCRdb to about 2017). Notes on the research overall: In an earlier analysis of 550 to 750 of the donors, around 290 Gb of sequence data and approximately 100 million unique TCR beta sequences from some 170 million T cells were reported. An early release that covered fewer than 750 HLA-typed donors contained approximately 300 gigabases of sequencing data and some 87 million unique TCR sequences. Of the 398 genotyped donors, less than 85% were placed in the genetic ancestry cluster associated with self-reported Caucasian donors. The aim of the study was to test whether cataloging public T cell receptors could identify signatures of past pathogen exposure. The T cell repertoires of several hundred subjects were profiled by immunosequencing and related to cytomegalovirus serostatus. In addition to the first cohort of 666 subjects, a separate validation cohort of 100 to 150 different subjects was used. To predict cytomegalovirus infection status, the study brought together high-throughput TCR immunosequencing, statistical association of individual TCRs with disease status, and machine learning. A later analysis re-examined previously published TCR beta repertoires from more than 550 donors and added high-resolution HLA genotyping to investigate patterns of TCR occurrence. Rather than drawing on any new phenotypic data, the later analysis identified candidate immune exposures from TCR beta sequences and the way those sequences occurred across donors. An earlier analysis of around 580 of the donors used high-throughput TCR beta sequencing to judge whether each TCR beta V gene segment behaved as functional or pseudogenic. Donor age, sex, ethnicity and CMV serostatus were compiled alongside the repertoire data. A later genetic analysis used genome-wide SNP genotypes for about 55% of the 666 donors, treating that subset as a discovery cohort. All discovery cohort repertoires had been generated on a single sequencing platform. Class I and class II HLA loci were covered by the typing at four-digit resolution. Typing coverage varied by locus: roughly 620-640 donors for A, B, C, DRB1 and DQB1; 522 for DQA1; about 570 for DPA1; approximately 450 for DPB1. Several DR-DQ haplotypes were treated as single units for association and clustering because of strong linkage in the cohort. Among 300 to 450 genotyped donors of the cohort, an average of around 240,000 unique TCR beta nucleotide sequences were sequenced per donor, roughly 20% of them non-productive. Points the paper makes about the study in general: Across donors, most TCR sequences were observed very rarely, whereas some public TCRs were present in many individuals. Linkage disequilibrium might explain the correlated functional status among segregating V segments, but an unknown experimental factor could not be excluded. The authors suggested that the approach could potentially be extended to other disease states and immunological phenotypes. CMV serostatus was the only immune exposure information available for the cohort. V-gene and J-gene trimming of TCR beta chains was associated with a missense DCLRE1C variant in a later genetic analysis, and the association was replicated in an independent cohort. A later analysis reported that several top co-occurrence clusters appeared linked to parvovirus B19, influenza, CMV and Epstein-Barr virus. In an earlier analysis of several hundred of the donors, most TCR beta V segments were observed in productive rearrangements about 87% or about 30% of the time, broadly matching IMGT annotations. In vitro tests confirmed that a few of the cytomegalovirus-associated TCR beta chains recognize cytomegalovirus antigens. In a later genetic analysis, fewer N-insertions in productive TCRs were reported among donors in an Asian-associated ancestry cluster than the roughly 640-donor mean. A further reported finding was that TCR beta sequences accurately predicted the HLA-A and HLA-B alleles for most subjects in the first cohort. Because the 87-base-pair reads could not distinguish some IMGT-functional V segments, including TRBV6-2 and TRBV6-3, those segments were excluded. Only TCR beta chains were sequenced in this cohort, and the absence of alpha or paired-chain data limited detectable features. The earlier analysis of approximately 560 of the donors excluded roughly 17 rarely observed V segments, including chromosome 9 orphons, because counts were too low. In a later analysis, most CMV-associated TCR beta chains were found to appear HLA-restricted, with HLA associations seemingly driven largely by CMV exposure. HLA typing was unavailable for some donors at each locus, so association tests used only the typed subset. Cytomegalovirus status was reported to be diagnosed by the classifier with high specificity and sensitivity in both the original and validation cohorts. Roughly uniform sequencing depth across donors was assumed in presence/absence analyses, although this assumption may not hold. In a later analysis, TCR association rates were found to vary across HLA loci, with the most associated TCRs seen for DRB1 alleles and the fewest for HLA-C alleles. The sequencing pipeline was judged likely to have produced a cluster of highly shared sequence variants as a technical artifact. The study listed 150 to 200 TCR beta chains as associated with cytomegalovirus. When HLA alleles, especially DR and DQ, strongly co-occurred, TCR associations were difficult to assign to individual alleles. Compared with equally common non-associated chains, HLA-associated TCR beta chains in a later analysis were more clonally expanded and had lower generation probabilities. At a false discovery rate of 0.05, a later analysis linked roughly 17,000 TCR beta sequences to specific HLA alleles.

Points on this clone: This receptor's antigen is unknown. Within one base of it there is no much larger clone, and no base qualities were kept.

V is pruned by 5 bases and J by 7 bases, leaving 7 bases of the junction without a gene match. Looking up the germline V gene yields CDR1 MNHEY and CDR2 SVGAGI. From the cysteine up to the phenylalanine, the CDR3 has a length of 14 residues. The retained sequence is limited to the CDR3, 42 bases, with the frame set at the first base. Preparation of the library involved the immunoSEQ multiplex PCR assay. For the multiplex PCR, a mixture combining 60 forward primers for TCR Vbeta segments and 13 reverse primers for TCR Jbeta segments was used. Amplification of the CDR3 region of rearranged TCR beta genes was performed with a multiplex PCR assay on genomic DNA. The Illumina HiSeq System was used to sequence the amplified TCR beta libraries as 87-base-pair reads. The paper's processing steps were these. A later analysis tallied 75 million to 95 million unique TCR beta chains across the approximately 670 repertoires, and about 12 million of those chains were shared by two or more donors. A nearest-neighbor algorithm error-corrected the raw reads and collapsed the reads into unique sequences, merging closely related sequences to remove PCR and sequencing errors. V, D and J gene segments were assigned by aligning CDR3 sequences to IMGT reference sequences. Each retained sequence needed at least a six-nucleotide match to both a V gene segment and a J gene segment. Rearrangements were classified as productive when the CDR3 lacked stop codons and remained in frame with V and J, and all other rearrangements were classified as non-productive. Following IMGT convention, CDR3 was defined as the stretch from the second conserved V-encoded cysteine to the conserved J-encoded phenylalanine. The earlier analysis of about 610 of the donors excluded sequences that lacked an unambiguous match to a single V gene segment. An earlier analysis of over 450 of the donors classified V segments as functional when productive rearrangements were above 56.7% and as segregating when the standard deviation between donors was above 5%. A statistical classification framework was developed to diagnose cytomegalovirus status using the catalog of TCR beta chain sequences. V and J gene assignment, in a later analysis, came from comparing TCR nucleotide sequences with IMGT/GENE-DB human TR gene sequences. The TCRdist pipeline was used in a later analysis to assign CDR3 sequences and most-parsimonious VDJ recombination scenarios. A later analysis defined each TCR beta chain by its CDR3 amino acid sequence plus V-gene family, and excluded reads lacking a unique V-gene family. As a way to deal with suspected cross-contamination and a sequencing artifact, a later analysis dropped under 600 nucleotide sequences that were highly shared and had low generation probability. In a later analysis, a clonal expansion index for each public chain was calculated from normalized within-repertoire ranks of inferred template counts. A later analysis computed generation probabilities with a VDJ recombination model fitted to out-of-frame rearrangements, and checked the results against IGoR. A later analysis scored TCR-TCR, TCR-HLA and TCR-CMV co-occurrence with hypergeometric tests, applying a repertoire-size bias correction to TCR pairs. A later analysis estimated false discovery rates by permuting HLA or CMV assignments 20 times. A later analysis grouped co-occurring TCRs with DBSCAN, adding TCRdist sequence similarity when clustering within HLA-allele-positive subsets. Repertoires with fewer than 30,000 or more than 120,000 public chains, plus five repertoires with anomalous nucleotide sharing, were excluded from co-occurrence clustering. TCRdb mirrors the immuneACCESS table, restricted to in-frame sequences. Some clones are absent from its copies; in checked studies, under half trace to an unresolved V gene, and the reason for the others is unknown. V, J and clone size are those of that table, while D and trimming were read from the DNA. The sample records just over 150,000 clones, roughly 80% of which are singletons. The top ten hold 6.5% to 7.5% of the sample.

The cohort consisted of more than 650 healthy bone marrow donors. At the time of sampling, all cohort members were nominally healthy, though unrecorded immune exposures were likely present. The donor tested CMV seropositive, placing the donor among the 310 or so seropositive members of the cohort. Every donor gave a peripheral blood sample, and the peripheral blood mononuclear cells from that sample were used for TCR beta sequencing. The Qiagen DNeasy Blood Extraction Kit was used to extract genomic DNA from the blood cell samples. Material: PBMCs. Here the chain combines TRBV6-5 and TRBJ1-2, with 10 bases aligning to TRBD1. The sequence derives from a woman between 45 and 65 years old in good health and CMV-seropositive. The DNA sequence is TGTGCCAGCAGTCGCCGGGACAGGGGATCTGGCTACACCTTC. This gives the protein CASSRRDRGSGYTF.